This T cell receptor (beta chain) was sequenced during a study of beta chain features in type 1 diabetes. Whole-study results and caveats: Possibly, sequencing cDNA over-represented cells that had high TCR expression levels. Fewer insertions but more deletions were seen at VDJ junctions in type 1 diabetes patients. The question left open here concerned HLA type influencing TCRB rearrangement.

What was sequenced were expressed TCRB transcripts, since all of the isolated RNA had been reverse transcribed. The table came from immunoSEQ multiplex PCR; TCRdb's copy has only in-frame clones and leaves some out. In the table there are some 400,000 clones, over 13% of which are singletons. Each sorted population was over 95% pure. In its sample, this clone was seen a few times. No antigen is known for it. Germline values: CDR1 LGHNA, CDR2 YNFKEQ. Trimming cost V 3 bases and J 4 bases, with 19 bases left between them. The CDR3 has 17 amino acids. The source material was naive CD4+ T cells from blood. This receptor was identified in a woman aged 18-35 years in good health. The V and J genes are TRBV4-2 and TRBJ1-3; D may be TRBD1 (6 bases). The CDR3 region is CASSHNQGPGGGNTIYF. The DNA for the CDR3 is TGTGCCAGCAGCCATAACCAGGGGCCCGGAGGAGGAAACACCATATATTTT.